The clone carrying this T cell receptor (beta chain) has more than one count but fewer than ten. Each CDR3 protein is one row after TCRdb ran MiXCR on the 5' RACE reads. The sample lists about 610,000 distinct CDR3 sequences, around 15% seen once, with roughly 8.2% in the top ten. The CDR3 covers 15 residues. In germline, CDR1 is LNHDA, CDR2 SQIVND (reference sequence). After removal of 6 bases from V and 2 bases from J, the junction contained 6 bases not matched to a gene. This entry comes from a study of T-cell memory formation after mild COVID-19. The TCR was taken from an adult woman who had mild COVID-19 (a few samples of this study predate the infection). Cell type and time point are not known. The rearrangement uses TRBV19 and TRBJ1-3; 8 bases fit TRBD1. Input material: PBMCs or a T cell subset sorted from them (not recorded which). The CDR3 region has the DNA TGTGCCAGTAGCTCGGACAGGGCGGCTGGAAACACCATATATTTT. This codes for CASSSDRAAGNTIYF.